Below are 18 T cell receptor beta chains sequenced from a single sample in a study of T-cell memory formation after mild COVID-19. In TCRdb, the 5' RACE reads were re-called with MiXCR into one record per CDR3 protein. In the table there are around 200,000 distinct CDR3 sequences, over 20% of which are singletons. Sequencing was done on a sample of PBMCs or a T cell subset sorted from them (not recorded which). The source is an adult woman who had mild COVID-19 (a few samples of this study predate the infection). Cell type and time point are not known.

The rearrangement joins TRBV29-1 to TRBJ2-3; D might be TRBD2 (6 bases). The CDR3 runs to 13 residues. Trimming took 5 bases from V and 2 from J, leaving 11 bases between them. Germline V lookup: CDR1 SQVTM, CDR2 ANQGSEA. Here the CDR3 DNA reads TGCAGCGTTCCGACGGGAGTCACAGATACGCAGTATTTT. This encodes CSVPTGVTDTQYF.

This clonotype was detected only a few times. The genes are TRBV7-9 and TRBJ1-2, with D perhaps matching TRBD1 (5 bases). V shed 8 bases and J shed 4 bases, with 11 bases lying between them. CDR3 length: 12 residues. CDR1 and CDR2 from the germline V gene are SEHNR and FQNEAQ (reference sequence). CDR3: CASDRDLYGYTF. CDR3 nucleotide sequence: TGTGCCAGCGATCGGGACCTCTATGGCTACACCTTC.

The chain joins TRBV7-9 to TRBJ2-1, with D unresolved. CDR1 and CDR2 (germline): SEHNR, FQNEAQ (reference sequence). The CDR3 runs to 14 residues. Deletions cut 0 bases from V and 7 bases from J, with 10 bases between. This CDR3 is CASSLASTPNEQFF. In DNA form, the CDR3 reads TGTGCCAGCAGCTTAGCATCGACTCCTAATGAGCAGTTCTTC. Full variable domain (missing parts from reference TRBV7-9 and TRBJ2-1): DTGVSQNPRHKITKRGQNVTFRCDPISEHNRLYWYRQTLGQGPEFLTYFQNEAQLEKSRLLSDRFSAERPKGSFSTLEIQRTEQGDSAMYLCASSLASTPNEQFFGPGTRLTVL.

The rearrangement uses TRBV12-3 or TRBV12-4 and TRBJ1-2, with 8 bases aligning to TRBD1. This CDR3 is built from 15 residues. V gave up 7 bases and J gave up 6 bases; unmatched junction bases: 13. This CDR3 is CASIPPGQALDGYTF. In DNA form, the CDR3 reads TGTGCCAGCATCCCCCCGGGACAGGCCCTTGATGGCTACACCTTC.

This chain uses TRBV27 with TRBJ2-3; 9 bases agree with TRBD2. Germline CDR1 and CDR2: MNHEY and SMNVEV (reference sequence). This CDR3 has 17 residues. With V trimmed by 3 bases and J by 2 bases, 9 bases remained unmatched. Here the CDR3 DNA reads TGTGCCAGCAGTTTGCTGGGGCTAGCGGGACCCACAGATACGCAGTATTTT. It yields the protein CASSLLGLAGPTDTQYF.

Only a few counts were recorded for this clonotype. The V call is TRBV12-3 or TRBV12-4, the J call TRBJ2-2; D is unresolved. V was clipped by 7 bases and J by 2 bases, with 8 bases between them. The CDR3 length is 13 residues. In DNA form, the CDR3 reads TGTGCCAGCAATCCTGATAACACCGGGGAGCTGTTTTTT. This encodes CASNPDNTGELFF.

J is TRBJ1-4 and V is TRBV4-1, with 7 bases that match TRBD1. The CDR3 has 15 amino acids. Unmatched junction bases numbered 9, after V lost 3 bases and J lost 8 bases. Germline loops: CDR1 MGHRA, CDR2 YSYEKL. The CDR3 loop is CASSHRTGLSEKLFF. Here the CDR3 DNA reads TGCGCCAGCAGCCACCGGACAGGTTTAAGCGAAAAACTGTTTTTT.

As for this clonotype: A far larger clone is only one base removed, so a read error is likely. V usage is TRBV7-9 and J usage is TRBJ2-7; D is uncertain. Germline assignment: CDR1 SEHNR and CDR2 FQNEAQ (reference sequence). V was pared by 5 bases and J by 2 bases, with 4 bases between. The CDR3 sequence is 11 residues long. CDR3: CASSITYEQYF. The DNA of the CDR3 is TGTGCCAGCAGCATAACCTACGAGCAGTACTTC.

The CDR3 DNA reads TGTGCCAGCAGCCAGAGCGGGACTAACTACGAGCAGTACTTC. Amino acids: CASSQSGTNYEQYF. The V call is TRBV6-6, the J call TRBJ2-7; 7 nucleotides line up with TRBD2. The CDR3 runs 14 residues. Germline loops: CDR1 MNHNY, CDR2 SVGAGI (reference sequence). The junction had 8 bases not matched to a gene; V was cut back by 6 bases and J by 3 bases.

The chain recombines TRBV7-9 with TRBJ2-5, with TRBD1 matching over 8 bases. The CDR3 consists of 15 residues. Germline V lookup: CDR1 SEHNR, CDR2 FQNEAQ (reference sequence). V lost 5 bases and J lost 5; bases outside the gene matches: 10. The CDR3 is CASSSGQGGIETQYF. The CDR3 DNA reads as TGTGCCAGCAGCAGTGGACAGGGTGGTATCGAGACCCAGTACTTC.

Details on this clonotype: This may stem from a read error, because a much larger clone lies one nucleotide away. The CDR3 end shows no conserved phenylalanine or tryptophan, and so a read error is likely. The V call is TRBV6-1, the J call TRBJ2-5; no clear D. The CDR3 totals 11 residues. Between the trimmed V and J ends, which lost 4 bases and 1 base, there was a span of 1 base. Germline CDR1 and CDR2: MNHNS and SASEGT. CDR3 in DNA: TGTGCCAGCAGTGGCCAAGAGACCCAGTACGTC. Its translation is CASSGQETQYV.

The CDR3 loop reads CASSSNPREQYF. The CDR3 bases are TGTGCCAGCAGCTCGAACCCCCGCGAGCAGTACTTC. This chain connects TRBV7-9 to TRBJ2-7; D is undetermined. Trimming pared 4 bases from V and 6 bases from J, leaving 10 bases between. The CDR3 runs 12 residues. Germline V gene lookup returns CDR1 SEHNR and CDR2 FQNEAQ (reference sequence).

This clonotype was recorded a few times. This chain joins TRBV9 and TRBJ1-2; D not certain. With 2 bases removed from V and 2 bases from J, the gap between germline ends came to 10 bases. The CDR3 extends over 14 amino acids. CDR1 is SGDLS, CDR2 YYNGEE, per germline. CDR3 protein: CASSVDLGNYGYTF. The CDR3, as DNA: TGTGCCAGCAGCGTCGACCTGGGGAACTATGGCTACACCTTC.

This clonotype was seen a handful of times. The chain joins TRBV5-6 to TRBJ2-3, with 10 bases matching TRBD2. The V gene's germline CDR1 is SGHDT and CDR2 YYEEEE. Trimming removed 6 bases from V and 4 bases from J; junction bases left unmatched: 5. CDR3 length: 14 amino acids. CDR3 nucleotide sequence: TGTGCCAGCACCGTAGCGGGAGGAGCAGATACGCAGTATTTT. This sequence encodes CASTVAGGADTQYF.

In its sample, this clonotype was seen a few times. This rearrangement joins TRBV4-3 to TRBJ2-3; D remains unclear. The germline V gene has CDR1 LGHNA and CDR2 YSLEER. The CDR3 is 16 residues long. The V and J ends lost 0 bases and 0 bases respectively, with 10 bases between them. This CDR3 is CASSQDSSSSTDTQYF. As DNA, the CDR3 is TGCGCCAGCAGCCAAGATTCAAGTTCTAGCACAGATACGCAGTATTTT.

V gene TRBV7-8 combines with J gene TRBJ1-6, with D uncertain. V gave up 1 base and J gave up 8 bases, with 6 bases separating them. CDR1 is SGHVS and CDR2 is FQNEAQ in the germline V gene. This CDR3 comprises 13 residues. The CDR3 protein is CASSLESDSPLHF. The CDR3 bases are TGTGCCAGCAGCTTAGAAAGTGATTCACCCCTCCACTTT.

The CDR3 is CASSSTGGWDNEQFF. The DNA of the CDR3 is TGTGCCAGCAGCTCGACAGGGGGCTGGGACAATGAGCAGTTCTTC. This sequence joins TRBV7-9 and TRBJ2-1; TRBD1 aligns across 10 bases. Trimming cost V 4 bases and J 5 bases; bases outside gene matches: 5. The CDR3 length is 15 residues. The germline V gene has CDR1 SEHNR and CDR2 FQNEAQ (reference sequence).

This clonotype showed up just a few times. This chain links TRBV12-3 or TRBV12-4 with TRBJ2-3, with TRBD2 matching over 9 bases. After removal of 3 bases from V and 5 bases from J, the junction contained 12 bases not matched to a gene. CDR3 length: 17 amino acids. CDR3 bases: TGTGCCAGCAGTTTCGCTGAGCGAGTACTAGCGGGAGATACGCAGTATTTT. Protein: CASSFAERVLAGDTQYF.